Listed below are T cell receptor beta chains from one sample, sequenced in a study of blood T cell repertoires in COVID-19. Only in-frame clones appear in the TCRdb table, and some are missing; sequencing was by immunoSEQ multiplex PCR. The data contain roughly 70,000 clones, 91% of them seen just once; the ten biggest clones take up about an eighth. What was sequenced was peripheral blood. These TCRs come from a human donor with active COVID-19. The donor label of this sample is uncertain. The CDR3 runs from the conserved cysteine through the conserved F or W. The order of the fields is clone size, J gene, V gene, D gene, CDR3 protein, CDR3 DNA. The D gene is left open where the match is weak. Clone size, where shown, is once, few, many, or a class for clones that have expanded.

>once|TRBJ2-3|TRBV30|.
CAWSVWWEESTDTQYF
TGTGCCTGGAGTGTTTGGTGGGAGGAGAGCACAGATACGCAGTATTTT
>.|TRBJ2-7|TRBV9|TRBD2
CASSPRLAGEVQYF
TGTGCCAGCAGCCCAAGACTAGCGGGAGAAGTGCAGTACTTC
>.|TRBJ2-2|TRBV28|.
CASRLRTPVTTGELFF
TGTGCCAGCAGGCTAAGGACACCAGTAACAACCGGGGAGCTGTTTTTT
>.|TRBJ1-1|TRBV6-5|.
CASSYLPGNTEAFF
TGTGCCAGCAGTTATCTACCCGGGAACACTGAAGCTTTCTTT
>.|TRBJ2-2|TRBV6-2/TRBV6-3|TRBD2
CASSYGREWGELFF
TGTGCCAGCAGTTACGGGCGGGAGTGGGGGGAGCTGTTTTTT
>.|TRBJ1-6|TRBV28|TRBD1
CASSSTGSSYNSPLHF
TGTGCCAGCAGTTCGACAGGGAGCTCCTATAATTCACCCCTCCACTTT
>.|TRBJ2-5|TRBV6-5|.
CASSYSPGGGQETQYF
TGTGCCAGCAGTTACTCGCCCGGGGGTGGACAAGAGACCCAGTACTTC
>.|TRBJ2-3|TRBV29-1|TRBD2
CSVVRTSGSDTQYF
TGCAGCGTTGTCAGGACTAGCGGGTCGGATACGCAGTATTTT
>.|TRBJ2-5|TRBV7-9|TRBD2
CASSPGDSGVETQYF
TGTGCCAGCAGCCCGGGGGATAGCGGGGTAGAGACCCAGTACTTC
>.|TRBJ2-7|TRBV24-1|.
CATSDPELTEHASYEQYF
TGTGCCACCAGTGATCCTGAATTGACAGAACATGCCTCCTACGAGCAGTACTTC